This TCR beta chain was sequenced during a study of blood T cell repertoires in COVID-19. Study details: From T cells, B-cell-depleted T cells, or PBMCs came the material, which was cDNA or gDNA.

The CDR3 is made up of 15 amino acids. The germline CDR1 and CDR2 sequences are SEHNR and FQNEAQ (reference sequence). V dropped 5 bases and J dropped 4; count of bases not matched to a gene: 9. Original methodology: Counts of nucleated cells, estimated from reference gene primer amplification, were obtained. Only in-frame clones appear in the TCRdb table, and some are missing; sequencing was by immunoSEQ multiplex PCR. V and J calls and clone size follow that table, whereas D and trimming were derived from the DNA. This sample has 200,000 to 300,000 clones, with about nine tenths found just once. The sequencing input was PBMCs or T cells enriched from blood (not recorded which). The V gene is TRBV7-9, the J gene TRBJ1-1; 8 bases map to TRBD1. The clonotype originates from a woman between 40 and 55 years old with acute COVID-19. The CDR3 spells CASSLGQGWVTEAFF. The CDR3 coding sequence is TGTGCCAGCAGCCTAGGACAGGGTTGGGTCACTGAAGCTTTCTTT.